In this sample, the clone carrying this T cell receptor (beta chain) turned up a few times. Primed by a sample-barcoded 5' primer and a J-beta primer mix, a second PCR proceeded for roughly 6 to 12 cycles. The template-switch adaptor, which had 12 random nucleotides, put a tag on each cDNA molecule. A single record per CDR3 protein comes from TCRdb applying MiXCR to the 5' RACE reads. This sample has about 1,500,000 distinct CDR3 sequences, with 42% found just once. These data are taken from a study of blood T cells in healthy people across ages. Study-level background: About one barcoded beta molecule per two T cells was captured by template switching.

No fewer than 6.5 million PBMCs went into each sample. The sequenced sample consisted of blood. This clonotype was obtained from a woman aged 18-35 years in good health.

In DNA, the CDR3 is TGCGCCAGCAGCCCCCAATACAGGGCTGCTAACTATGGCTACACCTTC. Residues: CASSPQYRAANYGYTF. The rearrangement joins TRBV4-1 to TRBJ1-2; a weak D match, TRBD1 (6 bases). Germline V gene data show CDR1 as MGHRA and CDR2 as YSYEKL. V shed 4 bases and J shed 0 bases, with 15 bases lying between them. The CDR3 runs to 16 residues.